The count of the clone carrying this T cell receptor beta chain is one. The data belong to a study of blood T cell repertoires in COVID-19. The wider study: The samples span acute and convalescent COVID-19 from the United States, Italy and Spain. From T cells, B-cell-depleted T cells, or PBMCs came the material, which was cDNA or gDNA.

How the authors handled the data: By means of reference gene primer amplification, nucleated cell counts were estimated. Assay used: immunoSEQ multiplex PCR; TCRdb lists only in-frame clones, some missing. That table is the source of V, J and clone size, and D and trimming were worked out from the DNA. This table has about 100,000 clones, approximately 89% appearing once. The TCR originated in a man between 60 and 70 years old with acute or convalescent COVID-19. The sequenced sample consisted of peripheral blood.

The CDR3 coding sequence is TGTGCCAGCAGACGAGAGGGGGCGGGTTATAGCAATCAGCCCCAGCATTTT. Translation: CASRREGAGYSNQPQHF. The V and J genes are TRBV6-6 and TRBJ1-5, with 7 bases fitting TRBD1. The V gene end was trimmed by 6 bases and the J gene end by 0 bases; junction bases not matched to a gene: 11. This CDR3 contains 17 residues. The germline CDR1 and CDR2 sequences are MNHNY and SVGAGI (reference sequence).